One and the same sample provided the 31 T cell receptor beta chains below, sequenced in a study of human T cells and chemical hapten exposure. Time point reported: patch test 1, 2 weeks after DPC sensitization. Documented treatment: therapeutic diphenylcyclopropenone sensitization with weekly scalp DPC. TCRdb processed the RACE reads anew with MiXCR; each CDR3 protein has one entry. The data hold around 380,000 distinct CDR3 sequences, with approximately 5.1% observed a single time. Sequences were derived from whole blood, sampled in connection with sensitization to the hapten diphenylcyclopropenone (DPC). The origin of the receptors is a woman aged 50 to 60 with alopecia areata. Some clones in this sample may be carry-over from other donors' samples.

This clonotype was seen only a few times. The J gene is TRBJ2-7, the V gene TRBV13; 11 bases align to TRBD2. This CDR3 region has 16 residues. The germline gives CDR1 PRHDT, CDR2 FYEKMQ (reference sequence). V dropped 3 bases and J dropped 4; count of bases not matched to a gene: 8. CDR3 in amino acids: CASSFDLAGGMYEQYF. CDR3 nucleotides: TGTGCCAGCAGCTTCGACCTAGCGGGAGGAATGTACGAGCAGTACTTC.

This clonotype was counted many times. The chain links TRBV29-1 to TRBJ1-4; 7 bases align to TRBD1. With V trimmed by 5 bases and J by 7 bases, 1 base remained unmatched. Germline V lookup: CDR1 SQVTM, CDR2 ANQGSEA. The CDR3 spans 11 residues. CDR3: CSVYRGEKLFF. DNA for the CDR3: TGCAGCGTTTACAGGGGTGAAAAACTGTTTTTT.

This clonotype was seen repeatedly, ten times or more. The rearrangement uses TRBV13 and TRBJ1-3, with 9 bases fitting TRBD1. Germline loops: CDR1 PRHDT, CDR2 FYEKMQ (reference sequence). The CDR3 is made up of 17 amino acids. V was pared by 8 bases and J by 0 bases, with 11 bases of the junction left unmatched. CDR3 in amino acids: CASGTGFFTGSGNTIYF. The CDR3 DNA sequence: TGTGCCAGCGGGACAGGGTTTTTTACCGGCTCTGGAAACACCATATATTTT.

This clonotype was seen many times. This chain links TRBV7-2 with TRBJ1-2; D might be TRBD1 (6 bases). The V and J ends lost 4 bases and 3 bases respectively, with 15 bases between them. The CDR3 totals 15 residues. The germline V gene encodes CDR1 SGHTA and CDR2 FQGNSA. The CDR3 DNA reads TGTGCCAGCAGCTGGGGCTTGGACAGTGACTATGGCTACACCTTC. It specifies CASSWGLDSDYGYTF.

In this sample, this clonotype turned up a few times. The chain links TRBV28 to TRBJ2-5; D unclear. The V end lost 8 bases, the J end lost 1 base, and 14 bases lay between the germline ends. This CDR3 has 14 amino acids. Per the germline V gene, CDR1 is MDHEN and CDR2 is SYDVKM. In DNA form, the CDR3 reads TGTGCCAGCCATACGACTTCATTCCAAGAGACCCAGTACTTC. Protein sequence: CASHTTSFQETQYF.

This clonotype occurred many times. The chain carries TRBV5-1 and TRBJ2-1, with 10 bases matching TRBD2. The CDR3 length is 15 residues. The V gene end was trimmed by 0 bases and the J gene end by 9 bases; junction bases not matched to a gene: 6. Germline CDR1 SGHRS, CDR2 YFSETQ. The CDR3 DNA is TGCGCCAGCAGCTTGGGGCTAGCGGGAGTTAGTGAGCAGTTCTTC. The encoded protein is CASSLGLAGVSEQFF.

The gene calls are TRBV7-8 and TRBJ2-5; TRBD2 agrees at 12 bases. Germline lookup yields CDR1 SGHVS and CDR2 FQNEAQ. Germline trimming cut 4 bases from V and 5 bases from J; bases unmatched to any gene: 8. The length of the CDR3 is 16 residues. The CDR3 DNA reads as TGTGCCAGCAGCTCCCCTCGACTAGCGGGAGAGGAGACCCAGTACTTC. It specifies CASSSPRLAGEETQYF.

This clonotype was seen many times. V is TRBV5-1 and J is TRBJ2-7, with 10 bases matching TRBD2. The CDR3 has 15 residues. The germline CDR1 and CDR2 sequences are SGHRS and YFSETQ. With V trimmed by 5 bases and J by 0 bases, 5 bases remained unmatched. The CDR3 region has the DNA TGCGCCAGCAGACCCGGACTAGCGGACTCCTACGAGCAGTACTTC. Protein sequence: CASRPGLADSYEQYF.

This clonotype was picked up many times. The chain is built from TRBV18 and TRBJ1-3, with 8 bases matching TRBD1. Looked up from germline, CDR1 is KGHSH and CDR2 is LQKENI. The CDR3 extends over 17 amino acids. J was trimmed by 0 bases and V by 1 base; bases with no gene match: 5. DNA for the CDR3: TGTGCCAGCTCACCACTGGGACAGGTGGTCTCTGGAAACACCATATATTTT. Its translation is CASSPLGQVVSGNTIYF.

This clonotype was seen ten or more times. J is TRBJ2-5 and V is TRBV12-3 or TRBV12-4; D call uncertain. Between the trimmed V and J ends, which lost 5 bases and 2 bases, there was a span of 9 bases. The CDR3 is 13 amino acids. The CDR3 DNA sequence: TGTGCCAGCAGTCCCCGGACGCAAGAGACCCAGTACTTC. It translates to CASSPRTQETQYF.

There are a few counts of this clonotype. The gene calls are TRBV29-1 and TRBJ2-7; D unresolved. The CDR3 consists of 12 residues. Trimming removed 3 bases at V and 7 bases at J, with 13 bases between. Germline-derived CDR1 and CDR2 are SQVTM and ANQGSEA. The CDR3 DNA follows: TGCAGCGTTGAGGAGCCCGAGGAAGAGCAGTACTTC. Its protein product is CSVEEPEEEQYF.

This clonotype came up many times. The V call is TRBV19, the J call TRBJ1-2; D not certain. Germline CDR1 reads LNHDA; CDR2 reads SQIVND (reference sequence). Trimming took 2 bases from V and 8 from J, leaving 12 bases between them. This CDR3 contains 13 residues. CDR3 residues: CASSITGMDGYTF. The CDR3 nucleotides are TGTGCCAGTAGTATAACCGGGATGGACGGCTACACCTTC. The full variable domain, with the rest looked up from reference TRBV19 and TRBJ1-2, is DGGITQSPKYLFRKEGQNVTLSCEQNLNHDAMYWYRQDPGQGLRLIYYSQIVNDFQKGDIAEGYSVSREKKESFPLTVTSAQKNPTAFYLCASSITGMDGYTFGSGTRLTVV.

This clonotype was detected many times. The V gene is TRBV20-1, the J gene TRBJ2-1; D remains unclear. V shed 0 bases and J shed 7 bases, with 19 bases lying between them. CDR1 is DFQATT and CDR2 is SNEGSKA in the germline V gene (reference sequence). The length of the CDR3 is 16 residues. In DNA, the CDR3 is TGCAGTGCTAGAGATCTGTATCGGTCTGATCGAAATGAGCAGTTCTTC. Translated: CSARDLYRSDRNEQFF.

The V and J genes are TRBV7-2 and TRBJ2-6; perhaps TRBD2 as D (5 bases). This CDR3 contains 17 residues. Germline V gene data show CDR1 as SGHTA and CDR2 as FQGNSA. V was cut by 2 bases and J by 3 bases, with 14 bases left in between. In DNA, the CDR3 is TGTGCCAGCAGCTTATCACAGCTTGGGAGTGGGGCCAACGTCCTGACTTTC. Its protein product is CASSLSQLGSGANVLTF.

The chain recombines TRBV2 with TRBJ2-2, with 15 nucleotides matching TRBD2. Trimming cost V 6 bases and J 6 bases; bases outside gene matches: 11. Germline V gives CDR1 SNHLY, CDR2 FYNNEI. This CDR3 is built from 18 residues. This CDR3 is CASRAPTGTSGGPGELFF. The CDR3 bases are TGTGCCAGCAGGGCTCCTACTGGGACTAGCGGGGGGCCCGGGGAGCTGTTTTTT.

Concerning this clonotype itself: This may arise from a read error, as a much more abundant clone is one base away. CDR3 sequence (DNA): TGTGCCAGCAGTGAAGAGATGGGGACTGGGTCCAACGTCCTGACTTTC. This translates into CASSEEMGTGSNVLTF. The chain combines TRBV6-1 with TRBJ2-6, with D perhaps TRBD2 (6 bases). The CDR3 covers 16 residues. The germline V gene has CDR1 MNHNS and CDR2 SASEGT.

This clonotype was detected a few times. The chain combines TRBV27 with TRBJ1-5; tentative D call: TRBD1 (6 bases). V shed 0 bases and J shed 3 bases, with 12 bases lying between them. Germline V gene data show CDR1 as MNHEY and CDR2 as SMNVEV (reference sequence). The CDR3 loop spans 16 amino acids. The CDR3 DNA reads as TGTGCCAGCAGTTTATCCCGCAGGGGTTACAATCAGCCCCAGCATTTT. Amino acids: CASSLSRRGYNQPQHF.

Details on this clonotype: A much larger clone differs from this one at a single base, so this may be a read error. V gene TRBV7-2 combines with J gene TRBJ2-5; D remains ambiguous. Germline V gene sequence: CDR1 SGHTA, CDR2 FQGNSA. CDR3 size: 12 residues. The CDR3 spells CASSLELKTQCF. The CDR3 bases are TGTGCCAGCAGCTTAGAGCTGAAGACCCAGTGCTTC.

The chain employs TRBV25-1 and TRBJ1-1, with D possibly matching TRBD1 (6 bases). The CDR3 contains 15 residues. CDR1 and CDR2 from the germline V gene are MGHDK and SYGVNS. Trimming stripped 4 bases from V and 1 base from J, with 13 bases between. The CDR3 DNA is TGTGCCAGCAGTGTCTCAGGGGCCAGGAACACTGAAGCTTTCTTT. Its translation is CASSVSGARNTEAFF.

V gene TRBV20-1 combines with J gene TRBJ2-7; D may be TRBD2 (5 bases). The germline gives CDR1 DFQATT, CDR2 SNEGSKA (reference sequence). V was pared by 7 bases and J by 2 bases, with 18 bases between. This CDR3 has 14 residues. The DNA of the CDR3 is TGCAGTGTTGAGGGTCCGGACCGTACCTACGAGCAGTACTTC. Protein product: CSVEGPDRTYEQYF.

In this sample, this clonotype turned up many times. DNA of the CDR3: TGTGCCAGCAGCTTAGCCAGGGGGGCAAACACTGAAGCTTTCTTT. Translating gives CASSLARGANTEAFF. V and J are TRBV7-9 and TRBJ1-1, with TRBD1 identical over 7 bases. Trimming at V came to 0 bases and at J to 2 bases, leaving 3 bases not matched to a gene. This CDR3 comprises 15 residues. Germline V gives CDR1 SEHNR, CDR2 FQNEAQ (reference sequence).

This clonotype has only a few counts. For the CDR3, the DNA is TGTGCCAGCAGCCAAGATAGGGGAGCGAACACCGGGGAGCTGTTTTTT. This gives the protein CASSQDRGANTGELFF. The chain employs TRBV4-2 and TRBJ2-2; D might be TRBD1 or TRBD2, each matching 5 bases. This CDR3 region has 16 residues. Germline V gives CDR1 LGHNA, CDR2 YNFKEQ. V dropped 0 bases and J dropped 0 bases, with 8 bases sitting between them.

This clonotype has ten or more counts. The gene calls are TRBV27 and TRBJ2-3; the D is unclear. The germline CDR1 and CDR2 sequences are MNHEY and SMNVEV (reference sequence). Trimming removed 6 bases from V and 8 bases from J, with 12 bases in between. The CDR3 is made up of 12 amino acids. The CDR3 loop reads CASRYTVGTQYF. The CDR3 nucleotides read TGTGCCAGCAGGTATACTGTGGGTACGCAGTATTTT.

This clonotype occurred many times. The chain carries TRBV7-2 and TRBJ2-2; TRBD1 matches at 7 bases. This CDR3 has 14 residues. Germline V lookup: CDR1 SGHTA, CDR2 FQGNSA. Trimming removed 5 bases from V and 4 bases from J; junction bases left unmatched: 4. CDR3 loop: CASSAGQVTGELFF. The CDR3 nucleotides are TGTGCCAGCAGCGCCGGACAGGTCACCGGGGAGCTGTTTTTT.

V gene TRBV11-2 combines with J gene TRBJ2-5, with 9 bases matching TRBD2. The junction had 6 bases not matched to a gene; V was cut back by 6 bases and J by 1 base. In germline, CDR1 is SGHAT, CDR2 FQNNGV. CDR3 length: 15 residues. The chain's CDR3 is CASRLGLAFQETQYF. For the CDR3, the DNA is TGTGCCAGCAGATTGGGACTAGCCTTCCAAGAGACCCAGTACTTC.

V gene TRBV20-1 combines with J gene TRBJ2-2; D uncertain. Germline CDR1 and CDR2: DFQATT and SNEGSKA (reference sequence). The CDR3 loop spans 13 amino acids. The V end lost 0 bases, the J end lost 6 bases, and 8 bases lay between the germline ends. As DNA, the CDR3 is TGCAGTGCTAGAGATCACGAGGCCGGGGAGCTGTTTTTT. Residues: CSARDHEAGELFF.

The rearrangement joins TRBV18 to TRBJ2-1, with 8 bases lining up with TRBD2. Germline V gene data show CDR1 as KGHSH and CDR2 as LQKENI. V lost 6 bases and J lost 7; bases outside the gene matches: 11. CDR3 size: 15 residues. The CDR3, as DNA: TGTGCCAGCTCCCCGAGAGCGGGAGTAGGGAATGAGCAGTTCTTC. Its translation: CASSPRAGVGNEQFF.

This clonotype was observed many times. This chain uses TRBV27 with TRBJ2-5; possible D gene TRBD2, 5 bases. The germline V gene has CDR1 MNHEY and CDR2 SMNVEV (reference sequence). V shed 5 bases and J shed 5 bases, with 21 bases lying between them. The CDR3 totals 16 residues. The CDR3 sequence: CASSRISSGLPETQYF. CDR3 bases: TGTGCCAGCAGTCGCATATCTTCCGGACTGCCGGAGACCCAGTACTTC.

In its sample, this clonotype was seen a few times. The chain has TRBV5-1 and TRBJ2-3; D might be TRBD1 (6 bases). CDR1 and CDR2 from the germline V gene are SGHRS and YFSETQ. The CDR3 runs 17 residues. V was trimmed by 0 bases and J by 0 bases, leaving 14 bases between them. This CDR3 is CASSLVTGPSSTDTQYF. The CDR3, as DNA: TGCGCCAGCAGCTTGGTTACAGGGCCCTCTAGCACAGATACGCAGTATTTT.

This clonotype came up a few times. The chain has TRBV12-3 or TRBV12-4 and TRBJ2-1; D might be TRBD1 (6 bases). The CDR3 is 12 amino acids. The ends were cut back, 8 bases at V and 10 bases at J, with 15 bases in the middle. CDR3 protein: CASPIPTGEQFF. In nucleotides, the CDR3 is TGTGCCAGCCCCATCCCTACAGGGGAGCAGTTCTTC.

In this sample, this clonotype turned up a few times. V and J are TRBV6-5 and TRBJ2-3, with TRBD1 matching over 9 bases. V was pared by 2 bases and J by 4 bases, with 4 bases of the junction left unmatched. Germline CDR1 and CDR2: MNHEY and SVGAGI. This CDR3 contains 15 residues. The CDR3 loop is CASSYMGQGPDTQYF. In nucleotides, the CDR3 is TGTGCCAGCAGTTACATGGGACAGGGCCCAGATACGCAGTATTTT.